This note documents a single TCR beta chain sequence. This receptor's antigen is unknown. No much larger clone is present one base from it, and per-base qualities are unavailable. This record comes from a study of cytomegalovirus exposure and HLA in healthy donors (dated by TCRdb to about 2017). For context, the study as a whole: In an earlier analysis of roughly 590 of the donors, around 300 Gb of sequence data and some 120 million unique TCR beta sequences from 150 million to 200 million T cells were reported. An early release that covered approximately 600 HLA-typed donors contained approximately 290 gigabases of sequencing data and around 85 million unique TCR sequences. The genetic ancestry cluster associated with self-reported Caucasian donors included 81% of the 300 to 400 genotyped donors. The study aimed to test whether signatures of past pathogen exposure could be identified by cataloging public T cell receptors. Using immunosequencing, the study profiled T cell repertoires from 500 to 800 subjects and related those repertoires to cytomegalovirus serostatus. Besides the first cohort of roughly 660 subjects, a separate validation cohort made up of some 110 different subjects was used. The study combined high-throughput TCR immunosequencing, statistical association of individual TCRs with disease status, and machine learning to predict cytomegalovirus infection status. In a later analysis, previously published TCR beta repertoires from about 640 donors were re-analyzed and high-resolution HLA genotyping was added so that TCR occurrence patterns could be studied. Rather than drawing on any new phenotypic data, the later analysis identified candidate immune exposures from TCR beta sequences and the way those sequences occurred across donors. In an earlier analysis of a few hundred of the donors, high-throughput TCR beta sequencing was used to judge whether each TCR beta V gene segment behaved as functional or pseudogenic. Donor age, sex, ethnicity and CMV serostatus were collected together with the repertoire data. Genome-wide SNP genotypes for about 55% of the roughly 670 donors were used in a later genetic analysis, which treated that subset as a discovery cohort. All discovery cohort repertoires had been generated on a single sequencing platform. HLA typing included class I and class II loci at four-digit resolution. The number of donors typed differed by locus, with roughly 629-640 for A, B, C, DRB1 and DQB1, over 500 for DQA1, some 570 for DPA1, and some 440 for DPB1. About five DR-DQ haplotypes were treated as single units for association and clustering because of strong linkage in the cohort. Among roughly 400 genotyped donors of the cohort, an average of roughly 230,000 unique TCR beta nucleotide sequences was sequenced per donor, of which approximately 18% were non-productive.

What the study reported, not specific to this receptor: Because counts were too low, seventeen rarely observed V segments, including chromosome 9 orphons, were excluded from the earlier analysis of 587 of the donors. Only TCR beta chains were sequenced in this cohort, and the absence of alpha or paired-chain data limited detectable features. Correlated functional status among segregating V segments might reflect linkage disequilibrium, but an unknown experimental factor could not be ruled out. A few of the identified cytomegalovirus-associated TCR beta chains were confirmed in vitro to be specific for cytomegalovirus antigens. Some IMGT-functional V segments, including TRBV6-2 and TRBV6-3, could not be told apart with the 87-base-pair reads, so those segments were excluded. Strong co-occurrence of HLA alleles, especially DR and DQ, made assigning TCR associations to individual alleles difficult. A further reported finding was that TCR beta sequences accurately predicted the HLA-A and HLA-B alleles for most subjects in the first cohort. In a later genetic analysis, a missense DCLRE1C variant was associated with V-gene and J-gene trimming of TCR beta chains, and the association was replicated in an independent cohort. The authors suggested that the approach could potentially be extended to other disease states and immunological phenotypes. In an earlier analysis of about 550 of the donors, most TCR beta V segments were observed in productive rearrangements about 90% or about 30% of the time, broadly matching IMGT annotations. A later analysis reported that several top co-occurrence clusters appeared linked to parvovirus B19, influenza, CMV and Epstein-Barr virus. HLA typing was unavailable for some donors at each locus, so association tests used only the typed subset. A later genetic analysis reported fewer N-insertions in productive TCRs among donors in an Asian-associated ancestry cluster than the approximately 700-donor mean. A group of highly shared sequence variants was considered likely to be a technical artifact of the sequencing pipeline. The presence/absence analyses assumed that sequencing depth was roughly uniform across donors, and that assumption may not be true. Immune exposure information for the cohort was limited to CMV serostatus. The study listed 170 or so TCR beta chains as associated with cytomegalovirus. Specific HLA alleles were associated with about 17,000 TCR beta sequences at a false discovery rate of 0.05 in a later analysis. In a later analysis, HLA-associated TCR beta chains showed more clonal expansion and lower generation probabilities than non-associated chains that were equally common. According to a later analysis, TCR association rates differed among HLA loci, with DRB1 alleles showing the most associated TCRs and HLA-C alleles showing the fewest. The classifier was reported to diagnose cytomegalovirus status with high specificity and sensitivity in both the original cohort and the validation cohort. Across donors, most TCR sequences were observed very rarely, whereas some public TCRs were present in many individuals. In a later analysis, most CMV-associated TCR beta chains were found to appear HLA-restricted, with HLA associations seemingly driven largely by CMV exposure.

V is clipped by 5 bases and J by 0 bases, and the sequence between their germline boundaries is 11 bases long. Its CDR3 holds 15 amino acids, cysteine through phenylalanine. Only CDR3 DNA is held: 45 bases, read in frame from base 1. The germline V gene supplies CDR1 MDHEN and CDR2 SYDVKM. Library creation used the immunoSEQ multiplex PCR assay. The multiplex PCR relied on a mix of 60 forward primers for TCR Vbeta segments and 13 reverse primers for TCR Jbeta segments. Amplification of the CDR3 region of rearranged TCR beta genes was performed with a multiplex PCR assay on genomic DNA. The Illumina HiSeq System was used to sequence the amplified TCR beta libraries as 87-base-pair reads. The authors' analysis ran thus. In a later analysis, some 80 million unique TCR beta chains were counted across the roughly 700 repertoires, and roughly 11 million of these chains were shared by at least two donors. Raw reads were error-corrected and collapsed into unique sequences by a nearest-neighbor algorithm in which closely related sequences were merged to remove PCR and sequencing errors. Alignment of CDR3 sequences to IMGT reference sequences was used to assign V, D and J gene segments. For a sequence to be retained, a match of at least six nucleotides was required to both a V gene segment and a J gene segment. Rearrangements were called productive when the CDR3 lacked stop codons and stayed in frame with V and J; all others were non-productive. CDR3 was defined according to IMGT convention as the region running from the second conserved V-encoded cysteine to the conserved J-encoded phenylalanine. The earlier analysis of about 560 of the donors excluded any sequence lacking an unambiguous match to a single V gene segment. An earlier analysis of 500 to 600 of the donors classified V segments as functional when productive rearrangements were above 56.7% and as segregating when the standard deviation between donors was above 5%. A statistical classification framework was built to diagnose cytomegalovirus status from the catalog of TCR beta chain sequences. A later analysis assigned V and J genes by comparing TCR nucleotide sequences with IMGT/GENE-DB human TR gene sequences. The TCRdist pipeline was used in a later analysis to assign CDR3 sequences and most-parsimonious VDJ recombination scenarios. In a later analysis, every TCR beta chain was defined by the combination of its CDR3 amino acid sequence and its V-gene family, and reads without a unique V-gene family were dropped. In a later analysis, some 600 highly shared, low-generation-probability nucleotide sequences were removed to address suspected cross-contamination and a sequencing artifact. A later analysis calculated a clonal expansion index for each public chain from normalized within-repertoire ranks of inferred template counts. In a later analysis, generation probabilities were computed using a VDJ recombination model fitted to out-of-frame rearrangements, and the results were checked against IGoR. In a later analysis, TCR-TCR, TCR-HLA and TCR-CMV co-occurrence was scored with hypergeometric tests, and a repertoire-size bias correction was applied to TCR pairs. In a later analysis, false discovery rates were estimated by permuting HLA or CMV assignments 20 times. In a later analysis, co-occurring TCRs were grouped with DBSCAN, and TCRdist sequence similarity was added when clustering was performed within HLA-allele-positive subsets. Repertoires with fewer than 30,000 or more than 120,000 public chains were left out of co-occurrence clustering, as were a handful of repertoires with anomalous nucleotide sharing. TCRdb stores this immuneACCESS table with in-frame sequences only. Part of the clones is absent; in the studies checked, under half of the shortfall reflects unresolved V genes, and no reason is known for the rest. That table is the source of V, J and clone size, and D and trimming were worked out from the DNA. In this sample the table shows about 93,000 clones, roughly 77% of which occur a single time. The top ten clonotypes cover 6% to 9.5% of the sample.

In total, approximately 610 healthy bone marrow donors made up the cohort. At the time of sampling, every cohort member was nominally healthy, though immune exposures that went unrecorded were likely present. The donor was CMV seronegative and was included in the group of a few hundred seronegative cohort members. A peripheral blood sample was collected from each donor, and TCR beta sequencing was performed on peripheral blood mononuclear cells. The Qiagen DNeasy Blood Extraction Kit was used to extract genomic DNA from the blood cell samples. The material sequenced was PBMCs. The rearranged chain carries TRBV28 and TRBJ1-3, and possibly TRBD1, on 5 matching bases. The receptor comes from a young man in good health and CMV-seronegative. The CDR3 region: CASSPQESSGNTIYF. The bases read TGTGCCAGCAGTCCACAGGAGTCCTCTGGAAACACCATATATTTT.